The 14 T cell receptor beta chains presented below share a single source sample, sequenced in a study of cytomegalovirus exposure and HLA in healthy donors (TCRdb year 2017). The receptor library was made with the immunoSEQ multiplex PCR assay. The multiplex PCR relied on a mix of 60 forward primers for TCR Vbeta segments and 13 reverse primers for TCR Jbeta segments. TCRdb limited this immuneACCESS table to in-frame rearrangements with V and J called. A share of clones is missing; checked studies link under half to unresolved V genes, and the rest is unexplained. This sample gives approximately 120,000 clones in total; 70% to 80% of them show up just once. The ten top clones hold 1.9% of the sample. Specimen: PBMCs. These receptors all stem from a man in his fifties in good health and CMV-seronegative.

The V and J genes are TRBV27 and TRBJ2-3, with TRBD1 identical over 7 bases. In germline, CDR1 is MNHEY, CDR2 SMNVEV (reference sequence). V was clipped by 5 bases and J by 3 bases; unmatched bases: 11. The CDR3 length is 16 residues. For the CDR3, the DNA is TGTGCCAGCAGTCGTAGGCTGACAGGGAAAACAGATACGCAGTATTTT. Protein product: CASSRRLTGKTDTQYF.

This chain links TRBV5-1 with TRBJ2-3; TRBD1 is a possible D gene (7 bases). CDR1 and CDR2 (germline): SGHRS, YFSETQ. This CDR3 spans 15 amino acids. Trimming removed 0 bases from V and 3 bases from J, with 11 bases in between. In nucleotides, the CDR3 is TGCGCCAGCAGCTTGGGACAGGGAGGAACAGATACGCAGTATTTT. It translates to CASSLGQGGTDTQYF.

The rearrangement links TRBV7-9 to TRBJ1-4; no clear D. CDR1 and CDR2 (germline): SEHNR, FQNEAQ (reference sequence). This CDR3 contains 13 residues. V gave up 1 base and J gave up 4 bases, with 4 bases separating them. CDR3 sequence: CASSLGGNEKLFF. DNA for the CDR3: TGTGCCAGCAGCTTAGGCGGTAATGAAAAACTGTTTTTT.

This clone was detected only once. This chain connects TRBV5-1 to TRBJ1-6; the match to TRBD1 covers 9 bases. This CDR3 has 15 amino acids. The germline V gene encodes CDR1 SGHRS and CDR2 YFSETQ. J lost 7 bases, V lost 7 bases, and 9 bases had no gene match. The DNA for the CDR3 is TGCGCCAGCTCTTCCGGGACAGGGAACAATTCACCCCTCCACTTT. Translation gives CASSSGTGNNSPLHF. Supplemented by reference TRBV5-1 and TRBJ1-6, the full variable domain reads KAGVTQTPRYLIKTRGQQVTLSCSPISGHRSVSWYQQTPGQGLQFLFEYFSETQRNKGNFPGRFSGRQFSNSRSEMNVSTLELGDSALYLCASSSGTGNNSPLHFGNGTRLTVT.

J is TRBJ1-1 and V is TRBV11-3; no definite D call. Germline V gene lookup returns CDR1 SGHNT and CDR2 YENEEA. This CDR3 spans 13 amino acids. Deletions cut 5 bases from V and 4 bases from J, with 11 bases between. The CDR3 loop is CASSRSPSTEAFF. The DNA for the CDR3 is TGTGCCAGCAGCCGTAGCCCTAGCACTGAAGCTTTCTTT.

The rearrangement joins TRBV7-3 to TRBJ2-7; possible D gene TRBD2, 6 bases. The CDR3 length is 14 residues. V lost 0 bases and J 3 bases, leaving 9 bases between the germline ends. CDR1 is SGHTA and CDR2 is FQGTGA in the germline V gene. DNA for the CDR3: TGTGCCAGCAGCTTAACGGGGGGTCACTACGAGCAGTACTTC. It yields the protein CASSLTGGHYEQYF.

The V call is TRBV9, the J call TRBJ2-2; 14 bases fit TRBD2. J was trimmed by 0 bases and V by 2 bases; bases with no gene match: 6. Germline V CDR1 and CDR2: SGDLS, YYNGEE. The CDR3 is 19 residues long. CDR3 amino acids: CASSVGGGLAGANTGELFF. CDR3 nucleotide sequence: TGTGCCAGCAGCGTGGGGGGGGGACTAGCGGGGGCGAACACCGGGGAGCTGTTTTTT.

CDR3 coding DNA: TGCAGCGCTGACCCGGGAAGTAGGGCTGAAGCTTTCTTT. Amino acids: CSADPGSRAEAFF. The chain uses TRBV29-1 and TRBJ1-1; D is uncertain. The germline V gene has CDR1 SQVTM and CDR2 ANQGSEA. V shed 7 bases and J shed 6 bases, with 18 bases lying between them. CDR3 size: 13 residues.

This clone has just a few counts. The chain uses TRBV5-6 and TRBJ2-7, with D perhaps matching TRBD1 (6 bases). The CDR3 has 14 residues. Germline V lookup: CDR1 SGHDT, CDR2 YYEEEE. Trimming took 4 bases from V and 0 from J, leaving 11 bases between them. The CDR3 spells CASSITGTSYEQYV. DNA for the CDR3: TGTGCCAGCAGCATTACAGGGACCTCCTACGAGCAGTACGTC.

This rearrangement joins TRBV5-6 to TRBJ2-7; TRBD1 matches 9 bases. The V gene end was trimmed by 3 bases and the J gene end by 5 bases; junction bases not matched to a gene: 6. From germline, CDR1 is SGHDT and CDR2 YYEEEE. This CDR3 contains 14 residues. CDR3 nucleotide sequence: TGTGCCAGCAGCTGGACAGGGGTAGCGGACGAGCAGTACTTC. Amino acids: CASSWTGVADEQYF.

The V gene is TRBV9, the J gene TRBJ2-3, with D uncertain. The CDR3 is 14 residues long. Trimming removed 3 bases from V and 5 bases from J, with 13 bases in between. Germline assignment: CDR1 SGDLS and CDR2 YYNGEE. In DNA, the CDR3 is TGTGCCAGCAGCGCCGGGTCCACCAGAGATACGCAGTATTTT. This codes for CASSAGSTRDTQYF.

The chain recombines TRBV6-5 with TRBJ1-2, with D uncertain. The germline CDR1 and CDR2 sequences are MNHEY and SVGAGI. V dropped 0 bases and J dropped 4 bases, with 9 bases sitting between them. The CDR3 loop spans 14 amino acids. The CDR3 DNA reads TGTGCCAGCAGTTACTCCACAGCCACCTATGGCTACACCTTC. Translating it yields CASSYSTATYGYTF.

This clone is deemed medium-sized. The chain has TRBV12-5 and TRBJ1-5; D is undetermined. Looked up from germline, CDR1 is LGHNT and CDR2 is FRNRAP. Trimming left V 1 base short and J 5 bases short, with 6 bases between. This CDR3 has 13 amino acids. CDR3 DNA: TGTGCTAGTGGTTTGGGTCCTGATCAGCCCCAGCATTTT. Its protein is CASGLGPDQPQHF.

In DNA form, the CDR3 reads TGTGCCAGCAACCCTGGGGGGGGGAATCAGCCCCAGCATTTT. Protein product: CASNPGGGNQPQHF. The chain is built from TRBV7-8 and TRBJ1-5; D may be TRBD1 (5 bases). The CDR3 is made up of 14 amino acids. CDR1 SGHVS and CDR2 FQNEAQ come from the germline V gene. Trimming removed 7 bases at V and 4 bases at J, with 14 bases between.